This T cell receptor beta chain was obtained from a study of beta chain features in type 1 diabetes. Study information: Examined across all samples were just under 110,000,000 sorted cells.

This CDR3 is built from 17 residues. The ends lost 4 bases at V and 7 bases at J; junction bases unmatched: 13. Per the germline V gene, CDR1 is MNHEY and CDR2 is SMNVEV (reference sequence). This clone was detected a few times. The antigen is undetermined. General study findings and limits: Within each of all four CD4+ subsets, Type 1 diabetes patients had TCRB CDR3s that were moderately but significantly shorter.

Expressed TCRB transcripts were sequenced because the entire RNA isolate underwent reverse transcription. Sequenced naive, central memory and regulatory T cell samples produced an average of about 3.57 million reads. The repertoire was sequenced with immunoSEQ multiplex PCR; TCRdb's copy has only in-frame clones and lacks some. In the table there are under 850,000 clones, about an eighth of which are singletons. Purity of each sorted population was above 98%. This TCR came from a young man with type 1 diabetes. This chain uses TRBV27 with TRBJ2-6; TRBD2 matches 7 bases. Sequencing was performed on naive CD4+ T cells from blood. In DNA, the CDR3 is TGTGCCAGCAGTTCCCCCGGGGGGAGGGCAGGAGCCAACGTCCTGACTTTC. Its protein is CASSSPGGRAGANVLTF.